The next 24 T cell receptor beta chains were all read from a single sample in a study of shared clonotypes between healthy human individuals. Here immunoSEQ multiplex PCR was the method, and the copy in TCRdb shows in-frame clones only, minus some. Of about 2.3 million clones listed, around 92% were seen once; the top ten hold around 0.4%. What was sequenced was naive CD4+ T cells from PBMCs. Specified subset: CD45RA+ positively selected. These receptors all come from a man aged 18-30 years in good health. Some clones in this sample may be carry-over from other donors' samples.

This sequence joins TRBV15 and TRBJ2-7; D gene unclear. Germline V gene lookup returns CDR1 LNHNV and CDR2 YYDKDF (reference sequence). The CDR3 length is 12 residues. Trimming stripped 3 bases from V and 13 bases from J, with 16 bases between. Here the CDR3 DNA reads TGTGCCACCAGCAGGTATGCTGGGTCCCATTACTTC. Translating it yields CATSRYAGSHYF.

The CDR3 sequence is CASSFRSFGDYGGYTF. The CDR3 nucleotides read TGTGCCAGCAGCTTCCGATCCTTCGGGGATTATGGAGGCTACACCTTC. V is TRBV5-6 and J is TRBJ1-2, with no clear D. Trimming left V 2 bases short and J 8 bases short, with 22 bases between. Germline values: CDR1 SGHDT, CDR2 YYEEEE. CDR3 length: 16 amino acids.

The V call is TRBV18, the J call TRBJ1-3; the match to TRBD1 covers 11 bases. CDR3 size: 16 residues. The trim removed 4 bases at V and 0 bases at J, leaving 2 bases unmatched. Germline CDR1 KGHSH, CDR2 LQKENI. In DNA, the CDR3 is TGTGCCAGCTCACGGGGGACAGGGGGCTCTGGAAACACCATATATTTT. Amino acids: CASSRGTGGSGNTIYF.

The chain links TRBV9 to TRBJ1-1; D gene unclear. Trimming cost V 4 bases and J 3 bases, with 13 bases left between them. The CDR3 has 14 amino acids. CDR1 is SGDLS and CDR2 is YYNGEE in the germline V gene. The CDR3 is CASSPSYGDTEAFF. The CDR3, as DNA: TGTGCCAGCAGCCCGAGCTATGGAGACACTGAAGCTTTCTTT.

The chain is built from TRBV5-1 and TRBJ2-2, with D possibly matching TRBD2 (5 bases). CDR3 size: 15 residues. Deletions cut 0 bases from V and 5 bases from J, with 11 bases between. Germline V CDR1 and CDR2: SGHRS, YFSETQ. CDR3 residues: CASSLGPGGTGELFF. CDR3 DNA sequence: TGCGCCAGCAGCTTGGGTCCCGGCGGGACCGGGGAGCTGTTTTTT.

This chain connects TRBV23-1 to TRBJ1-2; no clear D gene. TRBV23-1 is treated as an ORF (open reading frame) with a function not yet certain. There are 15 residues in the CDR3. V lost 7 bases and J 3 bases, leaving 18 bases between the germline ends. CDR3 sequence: CASTLGGPPHYGYTF. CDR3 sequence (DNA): TGCGCCAGCACCCTAGGAGGTCCGCCCCACTATGGCTACACCTTC.

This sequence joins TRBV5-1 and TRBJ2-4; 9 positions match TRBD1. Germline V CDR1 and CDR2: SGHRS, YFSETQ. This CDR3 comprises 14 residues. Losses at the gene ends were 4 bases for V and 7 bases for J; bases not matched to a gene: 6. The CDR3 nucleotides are TGCGCCAGCAGCGCCGGGACAGGGTTGAACATTCAGTACTTC. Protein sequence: CASSAGTGLNIQYF.

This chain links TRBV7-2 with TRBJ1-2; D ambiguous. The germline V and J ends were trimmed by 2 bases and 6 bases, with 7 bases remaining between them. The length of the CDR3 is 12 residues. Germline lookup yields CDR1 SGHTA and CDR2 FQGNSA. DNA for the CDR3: TGTGCCAGCAGCTTAAATCAGGATGGCTACACCTTC. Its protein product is CASSLNQDGYTF.

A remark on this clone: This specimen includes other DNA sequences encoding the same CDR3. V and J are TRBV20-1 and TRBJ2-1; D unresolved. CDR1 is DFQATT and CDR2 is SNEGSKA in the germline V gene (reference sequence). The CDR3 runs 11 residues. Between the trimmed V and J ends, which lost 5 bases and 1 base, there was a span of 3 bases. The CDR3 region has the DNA TGCAGTGCTCCATCCTACAATGAGCAGTTCTTC. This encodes CSAPSYNEQFF.

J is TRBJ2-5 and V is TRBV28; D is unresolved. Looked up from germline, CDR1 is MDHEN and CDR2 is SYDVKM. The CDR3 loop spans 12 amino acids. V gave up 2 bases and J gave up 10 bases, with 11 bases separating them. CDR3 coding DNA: TGTGCCAGCAGTTTACGAGAACGTATCCAGTACTTC. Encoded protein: CASSLRERIQYF.

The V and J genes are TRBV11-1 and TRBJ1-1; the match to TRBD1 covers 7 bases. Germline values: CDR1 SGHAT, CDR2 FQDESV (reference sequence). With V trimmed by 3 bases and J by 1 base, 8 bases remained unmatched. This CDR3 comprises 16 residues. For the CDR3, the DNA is TGTGCCAGCAGCTTTGGTTCGACAGGGCGGAACACTGAAGCTTTCTTT. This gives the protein CASSFGSTGRNTEAFF.

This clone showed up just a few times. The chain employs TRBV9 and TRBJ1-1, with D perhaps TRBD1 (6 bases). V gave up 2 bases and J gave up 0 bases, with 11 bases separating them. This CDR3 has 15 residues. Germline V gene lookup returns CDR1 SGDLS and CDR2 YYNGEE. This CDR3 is CASSVTGTLNTEAFF. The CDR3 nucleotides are TGTGCCAGCAGCGTTACAGGGACCCTGAACACTGAAGCTTTCTTT.

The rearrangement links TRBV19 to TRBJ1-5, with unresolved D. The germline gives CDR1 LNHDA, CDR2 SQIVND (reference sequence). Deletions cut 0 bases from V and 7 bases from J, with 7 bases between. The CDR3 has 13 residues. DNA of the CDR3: TGTGCCAGTAGTATAGATTCCAGACAGCCCCAGCATTTT. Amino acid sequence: CASSIDSRQPQHF.

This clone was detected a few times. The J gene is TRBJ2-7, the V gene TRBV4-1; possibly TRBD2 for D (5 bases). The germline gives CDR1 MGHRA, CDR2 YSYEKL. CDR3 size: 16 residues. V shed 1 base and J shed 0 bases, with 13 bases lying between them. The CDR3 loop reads CASSQGLRGNSYEQYF. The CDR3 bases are TGCGCCAGCAGCCAAGGATTGAGAGGGAACTCCTACGAGCAGTACTTC.

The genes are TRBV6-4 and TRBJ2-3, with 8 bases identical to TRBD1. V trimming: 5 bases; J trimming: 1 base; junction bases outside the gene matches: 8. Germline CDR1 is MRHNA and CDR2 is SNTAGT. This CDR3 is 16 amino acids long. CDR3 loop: CASSRRTGFRTDTQYF. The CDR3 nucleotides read TGTGCCAGCAGTCGCAGGACAGGGTTTCGCACAGATACGCAGTATTTT.

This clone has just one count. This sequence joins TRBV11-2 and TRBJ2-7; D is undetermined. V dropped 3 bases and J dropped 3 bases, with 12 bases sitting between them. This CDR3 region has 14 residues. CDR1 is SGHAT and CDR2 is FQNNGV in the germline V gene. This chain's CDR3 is CASSFRTRGYEQYF. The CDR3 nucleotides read TGTGCCAGCAGCTTTAGGACCCGAGGCTACGAGCAGTACTTC.

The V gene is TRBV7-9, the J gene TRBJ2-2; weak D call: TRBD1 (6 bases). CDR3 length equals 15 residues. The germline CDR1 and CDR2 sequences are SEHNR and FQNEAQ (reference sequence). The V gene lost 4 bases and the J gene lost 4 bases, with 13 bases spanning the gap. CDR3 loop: CASSSRQETTGELFF. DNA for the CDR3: TGTGCCAGCAGCTCGAGACAGGAGACCACCGGGGAGCTGTTTTTT.

CDR3 bases: TGTGCCAGCACGGGACTAGCGGTCTACGAGCAGTACTTC. It specifies CASTGLAVYEQYF. The chain links TRBV28 to TRBJ2-7, with 11 nucleotides matching TRBD2. CDR3 length equals 13 residues. The germline gives CDR1 MDHEN, CDR2 SYDVKM. J lost 3 bases, V lost 7 bases, and 2 bases had no gene match.

The CDR3 loop is CATSRVTGTTGELFF. CDR3 in DNA: TGTGCCACCAGCAGAGTTACAGGGACCACCGGGGAGCTGTTTTTT. V is TRBV15 and J is TRBJ2-2; the D gene is possibly TRBD1 (6 bases). This CDR3 spans 15 amino acids. V lost 1 base and J lost 4, with 10 bases in between. CDR1 is LNHNV, CDR2 YYDKDF, per germline (reference sequence).

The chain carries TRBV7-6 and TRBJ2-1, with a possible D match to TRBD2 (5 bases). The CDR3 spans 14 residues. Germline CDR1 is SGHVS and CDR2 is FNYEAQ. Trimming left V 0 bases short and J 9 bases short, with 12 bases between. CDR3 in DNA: TGTGCCAGCAGCTTAGCTAGAGCGGTTACTGAGCAGTTCTTC. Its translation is CASSLARAVTEQFF.

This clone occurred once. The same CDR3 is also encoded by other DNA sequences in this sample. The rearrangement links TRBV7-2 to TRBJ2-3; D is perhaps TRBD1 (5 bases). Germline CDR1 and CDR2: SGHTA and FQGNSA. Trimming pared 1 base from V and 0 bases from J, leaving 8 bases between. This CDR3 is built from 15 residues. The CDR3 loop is CASSLGQPSTDTQYF. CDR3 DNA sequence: TGTGCCAGCAGCTTAGGACAGCCTAGCACAGATACGCAGTATTTT.

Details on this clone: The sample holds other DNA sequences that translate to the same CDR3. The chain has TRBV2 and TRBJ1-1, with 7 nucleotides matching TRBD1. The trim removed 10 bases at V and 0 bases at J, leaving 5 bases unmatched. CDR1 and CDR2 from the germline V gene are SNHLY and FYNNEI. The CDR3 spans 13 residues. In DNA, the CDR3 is TGTGCCACCAGACAGGGTTTGAACACTGAAGCTTTCTTT. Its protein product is CATRQGLNTEAFF.

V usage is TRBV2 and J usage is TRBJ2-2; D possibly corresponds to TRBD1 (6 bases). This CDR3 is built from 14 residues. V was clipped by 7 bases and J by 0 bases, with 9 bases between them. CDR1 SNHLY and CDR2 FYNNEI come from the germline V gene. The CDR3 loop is CASKQGTNTGELFF. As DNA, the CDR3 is TGTGCCAGCAAACAGGGCACGAACACCGGGGAGCTGTTTTTT.

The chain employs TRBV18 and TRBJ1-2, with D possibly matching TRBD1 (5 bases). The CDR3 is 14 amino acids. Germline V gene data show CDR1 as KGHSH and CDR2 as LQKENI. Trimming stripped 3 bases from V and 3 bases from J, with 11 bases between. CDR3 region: CASSPGRQHYGYTF. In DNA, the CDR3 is TGTGCCAGCTCACCCGGGCGACAGCACTATGGCTACACCTTC. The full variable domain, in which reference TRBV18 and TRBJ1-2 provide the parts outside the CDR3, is NAGVMQNPRHLVRRRGQEARLRCSPMKGHSHVYWYRQLPEEGLKFMVYLQKENIIDESGMPKERFSAEFPKEGPSILRIQQVVRGDSAAYFCASSPGRQHYGYTFGSGTRLTVV.